The clone carrying this TCR beta chain was found a few times. The antigen remains undetermined. The germline V gene encodes CDR1 SGHTA and CDR2 FQGNSA. The CDR3 runs 15 residues. Trimming took 1 base from V and 2 from J, leaving 9 bases between them. A single run covered 15-18 subjects with over 170 million TCR-beta sequences. MiXCR was run by TCRdb on the 5' RACE reads, yielding one entry per CDR3 protein. The sample has fewer than 85,000 distinct CDR3 sequences; around 4.6% are singletons. The sample comes from a study of neurological immune-mediated disorders. Findings and caveats of the study: The study phylogenetically grouped the repertoires of 18 of 34 multiple sclerosis patients into one related-CDR3 cluster, a possible signature.

This TCR was sampled from a woman in her 30s with multiple sclerosis. Sequencing was performed on PBMCs. The chain uses TRBV7-2 and TRBJ2-1; D call uncertain. The CDR3: CASSLGPYTYNEQFF. As DNA, the CDR3 is TGTGCCAGCAGCTTAGGGCCATACACCTACAATGAGCAGTTCTTC.